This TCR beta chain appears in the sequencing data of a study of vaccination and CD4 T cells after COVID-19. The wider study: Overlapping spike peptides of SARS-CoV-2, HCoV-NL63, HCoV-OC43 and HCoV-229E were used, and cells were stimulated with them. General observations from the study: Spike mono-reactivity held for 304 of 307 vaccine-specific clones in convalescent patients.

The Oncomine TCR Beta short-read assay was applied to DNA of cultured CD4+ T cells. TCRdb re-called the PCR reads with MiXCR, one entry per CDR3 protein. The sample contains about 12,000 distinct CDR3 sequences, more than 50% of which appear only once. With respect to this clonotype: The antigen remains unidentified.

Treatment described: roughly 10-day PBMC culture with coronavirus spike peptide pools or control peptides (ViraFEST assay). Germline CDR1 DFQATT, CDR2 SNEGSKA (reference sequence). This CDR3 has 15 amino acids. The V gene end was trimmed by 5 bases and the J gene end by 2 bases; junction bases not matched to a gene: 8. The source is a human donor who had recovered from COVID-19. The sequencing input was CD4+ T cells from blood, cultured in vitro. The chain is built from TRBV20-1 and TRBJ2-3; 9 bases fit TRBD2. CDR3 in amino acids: CSAVTSGGITDTQYF. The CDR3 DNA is TGCAGTGCTGTGACTAGCGGAGGAATCACAGATACGCAGTATTTT.